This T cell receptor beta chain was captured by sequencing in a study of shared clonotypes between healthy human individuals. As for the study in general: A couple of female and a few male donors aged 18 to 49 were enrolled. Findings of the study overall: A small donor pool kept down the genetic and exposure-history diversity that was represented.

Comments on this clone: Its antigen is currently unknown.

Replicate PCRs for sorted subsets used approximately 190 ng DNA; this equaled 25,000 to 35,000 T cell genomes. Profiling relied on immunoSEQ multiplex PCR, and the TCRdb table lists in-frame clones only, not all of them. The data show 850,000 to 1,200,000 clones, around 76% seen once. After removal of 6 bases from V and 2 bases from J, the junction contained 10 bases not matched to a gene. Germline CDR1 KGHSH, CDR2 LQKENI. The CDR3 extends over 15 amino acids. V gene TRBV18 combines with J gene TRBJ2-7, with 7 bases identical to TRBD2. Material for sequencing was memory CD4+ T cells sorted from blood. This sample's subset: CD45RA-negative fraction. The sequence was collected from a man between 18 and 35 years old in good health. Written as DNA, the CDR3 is TGTGCCAGCTCCCCCGGGGCGGGAGATGCCTACGAGCAGTACTTC. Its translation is CASSPGAGDAYEQYF.